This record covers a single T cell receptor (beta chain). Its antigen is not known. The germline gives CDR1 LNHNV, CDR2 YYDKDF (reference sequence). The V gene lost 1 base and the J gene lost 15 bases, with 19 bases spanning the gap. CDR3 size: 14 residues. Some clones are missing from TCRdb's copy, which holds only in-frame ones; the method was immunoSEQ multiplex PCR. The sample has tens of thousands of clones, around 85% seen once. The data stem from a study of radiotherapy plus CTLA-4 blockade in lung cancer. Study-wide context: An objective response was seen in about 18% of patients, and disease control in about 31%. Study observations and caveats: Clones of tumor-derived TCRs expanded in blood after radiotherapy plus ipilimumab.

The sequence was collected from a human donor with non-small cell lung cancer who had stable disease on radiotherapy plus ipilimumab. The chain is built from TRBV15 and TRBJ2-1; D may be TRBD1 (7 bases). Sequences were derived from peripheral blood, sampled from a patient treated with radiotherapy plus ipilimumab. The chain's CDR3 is CATSRARGGGDVFF. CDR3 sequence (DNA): TGTGCCACCAGCAGAGCTCGAGGGGGCGGGGACGTGTTCTTC.